This T cell receptor (beta chain) came from a study of T cell responses to AZD1222 COVID-19 vaccine. About the study: Second-dose schedules of about 4 or about 12 weeks were combined. Overall study results and limits: Clonal diversity was possibly underestimated, and white British individuals and females predominated among donors. CD4 TCRs associated with vaccination spanned spike, dominating at 160-218 and 743-854. Researchers took repertoire samples only after the peak T cell response had come.

As concerns this clone: Its antigen remains unknown.

Produced via immunoSEQ multiplex PCR; TCRdb's table is partial and in-frame only. This table has 58,000 or so clones, around 84% appearing once. The CDR3 is 15 residues long. Germline-derived CDR1 and CDR2 are SGHRS and YFSETQ. Trimming removed 0 bases from V and 6 bases from J; junction bases left unmatched: 6. Sequencing was performed on peripheral blood, taken on day 0 of AZD1222 vaccination. The TCR sequence derives from an adult in good health. The rearrangement joins TRBV5-1 to TRBJ1-5, with 7 bases fitting TRBD1. In nucleotides, the CDR3 is TGCGCCAGCAGCTTGGAGGGGGCGCGTAGTCAGCCCCAGCATTTT. Its translation is CASSLEGARSQPQHF.